The 9 T cell receptor beta chains below were found in one sample sequenced in a study of shared clonotypes between healthy human individuals. The assay was immunoSEQ multiplex PCR, and TCRdb's table has in-frame clones only and misses some. The data contain 450,000 to 550,000 clones, 70% to 80% of them singletons. Sequencing used PBMCs. The source of these receptors is a woman in her forties in good health. Some clones in this sample may be carry-over from other donors' samples.

The CDR3 protein is CAWSPGAYGYTF. The CDR3 DNA reads as TGTGCCTGGAGCCCGGGAGCCTATGGCTACACCTTC. The genes are TRBV30 and TRBJ1-2; no firm D call. V lost 3 bases and J 4 bases, leaving 9 bases between the germline ends. CDR3 length equals 12 residues. Germline lookup yields CDR1 GTSNPN and CDR2 SVGIG (reference sequence).

This clone appeared a single time. The chain has TRBV6-5 and TRBJ2-5, with a weak D call TRBD1 (6 bases). Germline V lookup: CDR1 MNHEY, CDR2 SVGAGI. Between the trimmed V and J ends, which lost 0 bases and 1 base, there was a span of 12 bases. CDR3 length equals 16 residues. The DNA for the CDR3 is TGTGCCAGCAGTTACTCCTGGATGACAGGCCAAGAGACCCAGTACTTC. Its translation is CASSYSWMTGQETQYF.

The chain uses TRBV19 and TRBJ1-3; a weak D match, TRBD1 (6 bases). Germline assignment: CDR1 LNHDA and CDR2 SQIVND (reference sequence). The CDR3 has 15 residues. V was pared by 5 bases and J by 0 bases, with 11 bases between. The CDR3 DNA reads TGTGCCAGTAGTGTGGACAGTACCTCTGGAAACACCATATATTTT. Its protein product is CASSVDSTSGNTIYF.

This clone came up once. The rearrangement uses TRBV18 and TRBJ1-5; D call uncertain. The CDR3 spans 17 residues. Germline V gene data show CDR1 as KGHSH and CDR2 as LQKENI. V was trimmed by 6 bases and J by 0 bases, leaving 18 bases between them. The CDR3 DNA reads as TGTGCCAGCTCGGCATCCCTTTCCCCTAATAGCAATCAGCCCCAGCATTTT. Encoded protein: CASSASLSPNSNQPQHF.

The chain joins TRBV5-1 to TRBJ2-1, with 9 nucleotides matching TRBD2. CDR1 is SGHRS, CDR2 YFSETQ, per germline. The CDR3 has 16 amino acids. V trimming: 1 base; J trimming: 8 bases; junction bases outside the gene matches: 10. The CDR3 sequence: CASSLFAGGRFDEQFF. In DNA, the CDR3 is TGCGCCAGCAGCTTGTTCGCGGGAGGGCGGTTCGATGAGCAGTTCTTC.

This chain joins TRBV6-5 and TRBJ2-7; D is possibly TRBD2 (5 bases). Germline V gene data show CDR1 as MNHEY and CDR2 as SVGAGI. This CDR3 contains 15 residues. The ends were cut back, 7 bases at V and 3 bases at J, with 19 bases in the middle. The CDR3 DNA reads TGTGCCAGCATTCCCGTTCGTCGGGCGGGCTACGAGCAGTACTTC. Residues: CASIPVRRAGYEQYF.

The V call is TRBV5-1, the J call TRBJ2-7; 8 nucleotides agree with TRBD1. The CDR3 is made up of 13 amino acids. The V gene's germline CDR1 is SGHRS and CDR2 YFSETQ. V lost 6 bases, J lost 3 bases, and 5 bases stayed unmatched. CDR3 sequence reads: CASNSGGGYEQYF. CDR3 nucleotides: TGCGCCAGCAACTCAGGGGGCGGCTACGAGCAGTACTTC.

V gene TRBV10-3 combines with J gene TRBJ2-7; TRBD2 aligns across 10 bases. Looked up from germline, CDR1 is ENHRY and CDR2 is SYGVKD. The V gene end was trimmed by 4 bases and the J gene end by 5 bases; junction bases not matched to a gene: 2. The CDR3 loop spans 13 amino acids. The CDR3 nucleotides are TGTGCCATCAGTGCTAGCGGGAGCCACGAGCAGTACTTC. This encodes CAISASGSHEQYF.

This clone was observed once. The rearrangement links TRBV27 to TRBJ2-5; D gene ambiguous. The V gene lost 6 bases and the J gene lost 6 bases, with 14 bases spanning the gap. This CDR3 contains 13 residues. Germline V gene sequence: CDR1 MNHEY, CDR2 SMNVEV (reference sequence). This chain's CDR3 is CASRSGVGQTQYF. In nucleotides, the CDR3 is TGTGCCAGCAGGTCTGGGGTCGGACAGACCCAGTACTTC.